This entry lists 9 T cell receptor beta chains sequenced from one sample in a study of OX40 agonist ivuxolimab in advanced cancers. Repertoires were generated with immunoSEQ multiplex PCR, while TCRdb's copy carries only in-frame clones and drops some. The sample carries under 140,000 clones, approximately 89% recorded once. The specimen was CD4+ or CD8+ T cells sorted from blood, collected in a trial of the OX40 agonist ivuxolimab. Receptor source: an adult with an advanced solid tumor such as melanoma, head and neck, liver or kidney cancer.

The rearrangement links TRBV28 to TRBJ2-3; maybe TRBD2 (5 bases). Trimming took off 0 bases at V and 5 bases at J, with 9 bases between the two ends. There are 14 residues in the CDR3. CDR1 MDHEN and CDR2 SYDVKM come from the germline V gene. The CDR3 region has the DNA TGTGCCAGCAGTTTATGGGGAGATAAAGATACGCAGTATTTT. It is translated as CASSLWGDKDTQYF.

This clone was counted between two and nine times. The CDR3 DNA reads TGTGCCAGCAGTAGAGACAGGGGTTATACGCAGTATTTT. It translates to CASSRDRGYTQYF. V is TRBV27 and J is TRBJ2-3, with 8 bases fitting TRBD1. The CDR3 is made up of 13 amino acids. The V segment lost 5 bases and the J segment 7 bases; nucleotides outside the gene matches: 5. Germline V gene data show CDR1 as MNHEY and CDR2 as SMNVEV (reference sequence).

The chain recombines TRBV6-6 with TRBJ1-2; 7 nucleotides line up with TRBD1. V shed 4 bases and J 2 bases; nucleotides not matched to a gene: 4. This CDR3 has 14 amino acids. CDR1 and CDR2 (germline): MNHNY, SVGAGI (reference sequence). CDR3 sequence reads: CASSSPQGNYGYTF. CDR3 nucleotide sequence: TGTGCCAGCAGTTCCCCACAGGGGAACTATGGCTACACCTTC.

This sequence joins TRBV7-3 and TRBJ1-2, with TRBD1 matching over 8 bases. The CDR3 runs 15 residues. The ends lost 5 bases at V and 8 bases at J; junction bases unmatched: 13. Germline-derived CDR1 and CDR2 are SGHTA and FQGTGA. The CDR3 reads CASSPLGQAGEGYTF. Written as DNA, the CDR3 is TGTGCCAGCAGCCCGCTGGGACAGGCCGGGGAGGGCTACACCTTC.

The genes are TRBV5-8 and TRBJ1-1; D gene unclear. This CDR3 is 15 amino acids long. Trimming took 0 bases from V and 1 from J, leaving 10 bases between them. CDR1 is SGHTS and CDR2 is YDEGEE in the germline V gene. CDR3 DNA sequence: TGTGCCAGCAGCTTGGAGGTGGCCCAGAACACTGAAGCTTTCTTT. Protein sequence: CASSLEVAQNTEAFF.

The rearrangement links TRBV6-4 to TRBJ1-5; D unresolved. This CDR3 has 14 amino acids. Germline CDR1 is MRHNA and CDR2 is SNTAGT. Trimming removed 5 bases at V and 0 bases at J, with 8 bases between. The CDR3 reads CASSRLFSNQPQHF. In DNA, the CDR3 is TGTGCCAGCAGTCGACTGTTTAGCAATCAGCCCCAGCATTTT.

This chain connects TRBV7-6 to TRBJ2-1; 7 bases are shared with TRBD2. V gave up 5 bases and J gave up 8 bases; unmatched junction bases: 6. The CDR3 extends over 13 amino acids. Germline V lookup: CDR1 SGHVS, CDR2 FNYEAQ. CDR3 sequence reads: CASSPTSEDEQFF. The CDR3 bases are TGTGCCAGCAGCCCCACTAGCGAAGATGAGCAGTTCTTC.

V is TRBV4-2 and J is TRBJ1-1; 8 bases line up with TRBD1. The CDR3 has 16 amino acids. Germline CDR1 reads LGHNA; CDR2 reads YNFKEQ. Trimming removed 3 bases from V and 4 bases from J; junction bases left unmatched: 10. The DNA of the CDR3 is TGTGCCAGCAGCCATAACGCAGGGGGCGAGGGCACTGAAGCTTTCTTT. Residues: CASSHNAGGEGTEAFF.

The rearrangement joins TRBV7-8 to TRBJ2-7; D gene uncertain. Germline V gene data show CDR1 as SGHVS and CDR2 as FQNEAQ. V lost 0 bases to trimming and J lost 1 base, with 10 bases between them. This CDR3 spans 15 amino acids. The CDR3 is CASSLASSTSYEQYF. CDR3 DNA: TGTGCCAGCAGCTTAGCTAGCTCAACGTCCTACGAGCAGTACTTC. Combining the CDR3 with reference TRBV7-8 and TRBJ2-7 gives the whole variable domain GAGVSQSPRYKVAKRGQDVALRCDPISGHVSLFWYQQALGQGPEFLTYFQNEAQLDKSGLPSDRFFAERPEGSVSTLKIQRTQQEDSAVYLCASSLASSTSYEQYFGPGTRLTVT.